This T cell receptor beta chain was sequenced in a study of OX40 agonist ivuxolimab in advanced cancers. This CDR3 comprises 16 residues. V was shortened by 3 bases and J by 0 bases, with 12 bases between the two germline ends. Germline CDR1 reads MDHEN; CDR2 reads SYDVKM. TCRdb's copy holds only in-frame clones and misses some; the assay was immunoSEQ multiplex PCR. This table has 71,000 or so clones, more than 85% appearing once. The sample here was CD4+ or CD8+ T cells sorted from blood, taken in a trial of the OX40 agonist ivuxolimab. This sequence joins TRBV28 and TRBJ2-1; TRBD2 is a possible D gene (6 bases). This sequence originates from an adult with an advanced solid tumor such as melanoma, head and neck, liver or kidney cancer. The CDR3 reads CASSFPIGGSYNEQFF. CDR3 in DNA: TGTGCCAGCAGTTTCCCGATCGGGGGCTCCTACAATGAGCAGTTCTTC. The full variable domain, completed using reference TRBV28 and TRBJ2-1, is DVKVTQSSRYLVKRTGEKVFLECVQDMDHENMFWYRQDPGLGLRLIYFSYDVKMKEKGDIPEGYSVSREKKERFSLILESASTNQTSMYLCASSFPIGGSYNEQFFGPGTRLTVL.